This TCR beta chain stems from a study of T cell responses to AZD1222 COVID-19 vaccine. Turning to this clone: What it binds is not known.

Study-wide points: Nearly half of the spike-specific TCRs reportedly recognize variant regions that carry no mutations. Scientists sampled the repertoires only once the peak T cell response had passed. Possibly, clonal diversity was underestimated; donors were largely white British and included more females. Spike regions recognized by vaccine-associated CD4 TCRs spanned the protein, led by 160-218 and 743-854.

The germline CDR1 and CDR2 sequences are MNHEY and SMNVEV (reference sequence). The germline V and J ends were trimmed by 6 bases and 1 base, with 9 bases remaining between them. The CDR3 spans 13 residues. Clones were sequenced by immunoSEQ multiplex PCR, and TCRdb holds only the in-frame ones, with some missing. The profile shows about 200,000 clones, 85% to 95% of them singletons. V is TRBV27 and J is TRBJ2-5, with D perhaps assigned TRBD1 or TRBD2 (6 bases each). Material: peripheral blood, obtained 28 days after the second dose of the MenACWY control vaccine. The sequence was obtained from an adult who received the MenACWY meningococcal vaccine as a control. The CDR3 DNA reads TGTGCCAGCAGGCGGGACACCCAAGAGACCCAGTACTTC. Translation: CASRRDTQETQYF.